Listed below are T cell receptor beta chains from one sample, sequenced in a study of blood T cell repertoires in COVID-19. Profiling relied on immunoSEQ multiplex PCR, and the TCRdb table lists in-frame clones only, not all of them. The repertoire includes around 400,000 clones, more than 85% of them detected once, and 0.7% to 0.95% sits in the top ten. The sample consisted of PBMCs or T cells enriched from blood (not recorded which). The receptors originated from a middle-aged woman who had been exposed to COVID-19. CDR3s include the opening cysteine and the closing phenylalanine or tryptophan. Fields, in order: D gene, J gene, V gene, clone size, CDR3 DNA, CDR3 protein. The D gene is left open where the match is weak. Not every row has a clone size; where given, it reads once, few, many or a size class.

d_call: .; j_call: TRBJ1-2; v_call: TRBV6-5; clone_size: once; cdr3_nt: TGTGCCAGCAGCCCCAGAGAAGAGGATTATGGCTACACCTTC; cdr3_aa: CASSPREEDYGYTF
d_call: .; j_call: TRBJ1-2; v_call: TRBV6-4; clone_size: .; cdr3_nt: TGTGCCAGCAGTGAAAAACCGGGACACCCCAAGGGCTACACCTTC; cdr3_aa: CASSEKPGHPKGYTF
d_call: TRBD2; j_call: TRBJ2-7; v_call: TRBV28; clone_size: .; cdr3_nt: TGTGCCAGCAGCCAACCCACGACTAGCGGGAGCCCCTACGAGCAGTACTTC; cdr3_aa: CASSQPTTSGSPYEQYF
d_call: .; j_call: TRBJ1-2; v_call: TRBV19; clone_size: once; cdr3_nt: TGTGCCAGTAGTATTTTCATGGCAGGGATCGACTATGGCTACACCTTC; cdr3_aa: CASSIFMAGIDYGYTF
d_call: .; j_call: TRBJ1-5; v_call: TRBV6-1; clone_size: .; cdr3_nt: TGTGCCAGCAGTGCCCTCTGGACCGGGACTGGAGGATCAGGCAATCAGCCCCAGCATTTT; cdr3_aa: CASSALWTGTGGSGNQPQHF
d_call: TRBD1; j_call: TRBJ2-7; v_call: TRBV14; clone_size: once; cdr3_nt: TGTGCCAGCAGCCACCGGGACAGGGGCTCCTACGAGCAGTACTTC; cdr3_aa: CASSHRDRGSYEQYF
d_call: .; j_call: TRBJ1-2; v_call: TRBV7-8; clone_size: .; cdr3_nt: TGTGCCAGCAGCCCCCGGGGTTTCTATACAGACCGCTATGGCTACACCTTC; cdr3_aa: CASSPRGFYTDRYGYTF
d_call: TRBD2; j_call: TRBJ2-3; v_call: TRBV14; clone_size: .; cdr3_nt: TGTGCCAGCAGCCAAGAGGGGACTAGCGGCACAGATACGCAGTATTTT; cdr3_aa: CASSQEGTSGTDTQYF
d_call: TRBD1; j_call: TRBJ1-2; v_call: TRBV10-1; clone_size: .; cdr3_nt: TGCGCCATCCGGGACAGGGACGCTTGGGGCTACACCTTC; cdr3_aa: CAIRDRDAWGYTF
d_call: TRBD1; j_call: TRBJ1-5; v_call: TRBV27; clone_size: .; cdr3_nt: TGTGCCAGCAGTCCTAACAGGGGGCAAGGGAATCAGCCCCAGCATTTT; cdr3_aa: CASSPNRGQGNQPQHF
d_call: .; j_call: TRBJ2-1; v_call: TRBV9; clone_size: .; cdr3_nt: TGTGCCAGCAGCGTACTTCCCAATGAGCAGTTCTTC; cdr3_aa: CASSVLPNEQFF
d_call: TRBD1; j_call: TRBJ1-2; v_call: TRBV30; clone_size: .; cdr3_nt: TGTGCCTGGAGTGTACCAGGACAGGGTCCTAACTATGGCTACACCTTC; cdr3_aa: CAWSVPGQGPNYGYTF
d_call: TRBD2; j_call: TRBJ2-1; v_call: TRBV19; clone_size: .; cdr3_nt: TGTGCCAGTATGGTCGGAGGGACTAGCGGGAGCGGTGAGCAGTTCTTC; cdr3_aa: CASMVGGTSGSGEQFF
d_call: .; j_call: TRBJ1-5; v_call: TRBV19; clone_size: once; cdr3_nt: TGTGCCAGTAGTACCCCGACAGGCGGAGGCTCCGGGCCCCAGCATTTT; cdr3_aa: CASSTPTGGGSGPQHF
d_call: TRBD2; j_call: TRBJ2-5; v_call: TRBV7-9; clone_size: .; cdr3_nt: TGTGCCAGCACCTTGGGAGGGATGGAGACCCAGTACTTC; cdr3_aa: CASTLGGMETQYF
d_call: .; j_call: TRBJ1-6; v_call: TRBV25-1; clone_size: few; cdr3_nt: TGTGCCAGCAGTGACGCCGGAGGGGTTTCACCCCTCCACTTT; cdr3_aa: CASSDAGGVSPLHF
d_call: TRBD1; j_call: TRBJ2-3; v_call: TRBV6-5; clone_size: .; cdr3_nt: TGTGCCAGCACAGACGGGACAGGGATAACAGATACGCAGTATTTT; cdr3_aa: CASTDGTGITDTQYF